What follows is one T cell receptor (beta chain) and its context. These data are taken from a study of blood T cell repertoires in COVID-19. Turning to the study itself: Collection of acute and convalescent COVID-19 samples took place in the United States, Italy and Spain. PBMCs, B-cell-depleted T cells, or T cells provided the cDNA or gDNA that made up the material.

Per germline, CDR1 SGHRS and CDR2 YFSETQ. V gave up 5 bases and J gave up 3 bases, with 17 bases separating them. The CDR3 length is 15 residues. Authors' data handling: By means of reference gene primer amplification, nucleated cell counts were estimated. This table comes from immunoSEQ multiplex PCR, and its TCRdb copy is limited to in-frame clones, with some not included. D and trimming were read from the DNA, whereas the V and J calls and clone size are those reported in that table. The table shows about 160,000 clones, with roughly 84% occurring only once. The sample comprised peripheral blood. The chain recombines TRBV5-1 with TRBJ2-5; D possibly corresponds to TRBD1 (6 bases). The receptor was derived from a man aged 45-60 years with active or convalescent COVID-19. For the CDR3, the DNA is TGCGCCAGCAGGAGGCGGACAGCCCTGGAAGAGACCCAGTACTTC. It is translated as CASRRRTALEETQYF.